The following is a T cell receptor (beta chain) sequence with its context. Its antigen is not known. Just one base apart from a much larger clone, this may be a read error. TCRdb independently ran MiXCR on the 5' RACE reads; one entry per CDR3 protein. In the table there are some 60,000 distinct CDR3 sequences, roughly a tenth of which are singletons. This sample stems from a study of neurological immune-mediated disorders. Time point given: longitudinal time-point 1 (baseline). The unsorted libraries originated from 2 million PBMCs kept at -80 C. Study-wide results and limits: CDR3 amino acid sequences of expanded clones were not shared across subjects, a result suggesting private repertoires in all groups.

The CDR3 has 13 residues. The ends lost 3 bases at V and 11 bases at J; junction bases unmatched: 10. Germline CDR1 is SGHRS and CDR2 is YFSETQ. This sequence was found in a male donor with HTLV-1-associated myelopathy (HAM/TSP). Material for sequencing was PBMCs. J is TRBJ1-1 and V is TRBV5-1, with 7 bases fitting TRBD1. CDR3 DNA: TGCGCCAGCAGCTCCCGGGACAGTGAGGAGGCTTTCTTT. Translating gives CASSSRDSEEAFF.